This passage covers 26 T cell receptor beta chains from one sample sequenced in a study of shared clonotypes between healthy human individuals (TCRdb year 2020). Library preparation used the immunoSEQ multiplex PCR assay. Drawn from immuneACCESS, this table holds only the in-frame rearrangements with V and J called that TCRdb kept. Clones are partly lost; checked studies trace under half to an unresolved V gene and leave the rest unexplained. This sample is represented by 2 million to 2.5 million clones; 93% of them were singletons. The ten largest account for about 0.39% of the sample. Sequencing input: naive CD4+ T cells from PBMCs. The cell subset or site label here, explained by the study, means: CD45RA+ positively selected. These TCRs come from a man younger than 30 in good health. Some clones in this sample may be carry-over from other donors' samples.

The V call is TRBV5-1, the J call TRBJ2-7; 8 bases match TRBD1. The CDR3 has 14 amino acids. The V gene end was trimmed by 5 bases and the J gene end by 2 bases; junction bases not matched to a gene: 6. Germline loops: CDR1 SGHRS, CDR2 YFSETQ. The CDR3 nucleotides are TGCGCCAGCAGGTCAGGACAGGGCACCTACGAGCAGTACTTC. Encoded protein: CASRSGQGTYEQYF.

This clone appeared once. The rearrangement links TRBV7-2 to TRBJ1-3; D gene ambiguous. Per the germline V gene, CDR1 is SGHTA and CDR2 is FQGNSA. This CDR3 spans 14 amino acids. The ends were cut back, 2 bases at V and 2 bases at J, with 7 bases in the middle. The CDR3: CASSLMKPGNTIYF. CDR3 bases: TGTGCCAGCAGCTTAATGAAGCCTGGAAACACCATATATTTT.

The chain is built from TRBV30 and TRBJ2-7; 8 bases are a match to TRBD1. The CDR3 has 14 residues. The germline gives CDR1 GTSNPN, CDR2 SVGIG (reference sequence). V trimming: 7 bases; J trimming: 0 bases; junction bases outside the gene matches: 8. This CDR3 is CALPPGTGSYEQYF. Here the CDR3 DNA reads TGTGCCTTGCCCCCCGGGACAGGCTCCTACGAGCAGTACTTC.

The rearrangement links TRBV14 to TRBJ1-4, with no clear D. Germline V lookup: CDR1 SGHDN, CDR2 FVKESK. Deletions cut 4 bases from V and 4 bases from J, with 7 bases between. The CDR3 loop spans 13 amino acids. CDR3 sequence: CASSLQYNEKLFF. The CDR3 DNA follows: TGTGCCAGCAGCCTACAATATAATGAAAAACTGTTTTTT.

J is TRBJ2-3 and V is TRBV2; D may be TRBD1 or TRBD2 (6 bases each). The CDR3 is made up of 13 amino acids. CDR1 is SNHLY, CDR2 FYNNEI, per germline. Trimming pared 8 bases from V and 3 bases from J, leaving 12 bases between. Here the CDR3 DNA reads TGTGCCAGCGGGAGGCAGGGGACAGATACGCAGTATTTT. Its translation is CASGRQGTDTQYF.

About this clone: Different DNA sequences within this sample yield the same CDR3. The J gene is TRBJ2-1, the V gene TRBV28, with TRBD2 matching over 9 bases. Germline CDR1 reads MDHEN; CDR2 reads SYDVKM. The V and J ends lost 2 bases and 6 bases, in that order; junction bases with no gene match: 2. The CDR3 length is 14 residues. Here the CDR3 DNA reads TGTGCCAGCAGTTTAGCGGGAGGGCCCAATGAGCAGTTCTTC. As protein: CASSLAGGPNEQFF.

This chain uses TRBV4-3 with TRBJ2-6; TRBD1 matches 9 bases. CDR1 and CDR2 (germline): LGHNA, YSLEER. The V gene end was trimmed by 2 bases and the J gene end by 2 bases; junction bases not matched to a gene: 7. The CDR3 runs to 18 residues. In nucleotides, the CDR3 is TGCGCCAGCAGCCAAACACACCGGGACAGGGCTGGGGCCAACGTCCTGACTTTC. Its protein is CASSQTHRDRAGANVLTF.

The V and J genes are TRBV10-3 and TRBJ2-1, with TRBD2 matching 10 bases. Germline V gene data show CDR1 as ENHRY and CDR2 as SYGVKD. Trimming removed 3 bases from V and 8 bases from J; junction bases left unmatched: 7. The CDR3 is made up of 15 amino acids. For the CDR3, the DNA is TGTGCCATCAGTGATGGTCTAGCGGGAGTTTATGAGCAGTTCTTC. This translates into CAISDGLAGVYEQFF.

V is TRBV28 and J is TRBJ2-7; no clear D. Trimming took off 3 bases at V and 0 bases at J, with 15 bases between the two ends. CDR3 length: 16 amino acids. CDR1 is MDHEN and CDR2 is SYDVKM in the germline V gene. The DNA for the CDR3 is TGTGCCAGCAGTTTTGGGGAATGGGGTTACTCCTACGAGCAGTACTTC. Amino acids: CASSFGEWGYSYEQYF.

This chain connects TRBV2 to TRBJ1-2, with D possibly being TRBD1 (5 bases). The V gene lost 4 bases and the J gene lost 6 bases, with 12 bases spanning the gap. Germline V gives CDR1 SNHLY, CDR2 FYNNEI. The CDR3 has 13 residues. The CDR3: CASSVGEVDGYTF. For the CDR3, the DNA is TGTGCCAGCAGTGTGGGGGAGGTTGATGGCTACACCTTC.

Turning to this clone: Other DNA sequences in the sample encode the same CDR3. The rearrangement links TRBV2 to TRBJ2-2; the match to TRBD2 covers 13 bases. The CDR3 has 16 residues. J gave up 0 bases and V 7 bases, and 2 bases lay outside the gene matches. Per the germline V gene, CDR1 is SNHLY and CDR2 is FYNNEI. The CDR3 spells CASTGTSGTNTGELFF. As DNA, the CDR3 is TGTGCCAGCACTGGGACTAGCGGGACGAACACCGGGGAGCTGTTTTTT.

V usage is TRBV29-1 and J usage is TRBJ2-1; 9 bases match TRBD1. This CDR3 has 14 residues. Trimming cost V 7 bases and J 4 bases; bases outside gene matches: 8. CDR1 and CDR2 (germline): SQVTM, ANQGSEA. This CDR3 is CSAGRGQGYNEQFF. DNA for the CDR3: TGCAGCGCTGGGCGTGGACAGGGGTACAATGAGCAGTTCTTC.

The CDR3 sequence: CASSEAVGSAETQYF. CDR3 nucleotides: TGTGCCAGCAGTGAAGCTGTCGGTAGCGCAGAGACCCAGTACTTC. The rearrangement uses TRBV2 and TRBJ2-5; D possibly corresponds to TRBD2 (5 bases). In germline, CDR1 is SNHLY, CDR2 FYNNEI. This CDR3 has 15 residues. The ends were cut back, 0 bases at V and 4 bases at J, with 12 bases in the middle.

V gene TRBV7-3 combines with J gene TRBJ2-5, with unresolved D. The CDR3 has 13 residues. V lost 5 bases and J lost 0, with 7 bases in between. Germline V gives CDR1 SGHTA, CDR2 FQGTGA. CDR3 region: CASSTQYQETQYF. As DNA, the CDR3 is TGTGCCAGCAGCACCCAGTACCAAGAGACCCAGTACTTC.

This chain uses TRBV9 with TRBJ2-1; D gene uncertain. Trimming removed 4 bases at V and 10 bases at J, with 21 bases between. The germline V gene encodes CDR1 SGDLS and CDR2 YYNGEE. This CDR3 is 15 amino acids long. In nucleotides, the CDR3 is TGTGCCAGCAGCCAAGAGCCCTTAACCGGAGAGGAGCAGTTCTTC. Translation gives CASSQEPLTGEEQFF. Full variable domain (missing parts from reference TRBV9 and TRBJ2-1): DSGVTQTPKHLITATGQRVTLRCSPRSGDLSVYWYQQSLDQGLQFLIQYYNGEERAKGNILERFSAQQFPDLHSELNLSSLELGDSALYFCASSQEPLTGEEQFFGPGTRLTVL.

The CDR3 spells CASSASGRPYSNQPQHF. The CDR3 bases are TGTGCCAGCAGTGCCTCCGGACGTCCATATAGCAATCAGCCCCAGCATTTT. This chain uses TRBV6-1 with TRBJ1-5; D is undetermined. The CDR3 spans 17 residues. Germline loops: CDR1 MNHNS, CDR2 SASEGT. Trimming left V 4 bases short and J 0 bases short, with 16 bases between.

CDR3 nucleotides: TGTGCCAGCAGTTTAAGTACGACCGGGGAGCTGTTTTTT. As protein: CASSLSTTGELFF. The chain links TRBV27 to TRBJ2-2; the D is unclear. This CDR3 comprises 13 residues. Germline values: CDR1 MNHEY, CDR2 SMNVEV (reference sequence). V was shortened by 2 bases and J by 5 bases, with 6 bases between the two germline ends.

The chain combines TRBV11-2 with TRBJ2-5, with no clear D. The CDR3 spans 14 residues. CDR1 is SGHAT and CDR2 is FQNNGV in the germline V gene. V was clipped by 5 bases and J by 4 bases, with 14 bases between them. The CDR3 sequence: CASSDPRRGETQYF. CDR3 bases: TGTGCCAGCAGCGACCCTCGGCGAGGAGAGACCCAGTACTTC.

In this sample, this clone turned up a few times. The gene calls are TRBV30 and TRBJ1-5; a possible D gene is TRBD1 (5 bases). The germline V and J ends were trimmed by 2 bases and 6 bases, with 20 bases remaining between them. Germline CDR1 and CDR2: GTSNPN and SVGIG (reference sequence). The CDR3 length is 16 residues. The CDR3 nucleotides read TGTGCCTGGAGTCGCTACGGGACGGCGGTCGGTCAGCCCCAGCATTTT. Encoded protein: CAWSRYGTAVGQPQHF.

The chain couples TRBV18 to TRBJ2-5; 12 bases match TRBD1. This CDR3 has 17 amino acids. Germline V lookup: CDR1 KGHSH, CDR2 LQKENI. V was clipped by 6 bases and J by 4 bases; unmatched bases: 12. In nucleotides, the CDR3 is TGTGCCAGCTCGCACGGGGGGACAGGGGGCGTCTCAGAGACCCAGTACTTC. Translating gives CASSHGGTGGVSETQYF.

This chain uses TRBV28 with TRBJ2-3; 13 bases map to TRBD2. The junction had 10 bases not matched to a gene; V was cut back by 6 bases and J by 4 bases. The CDR3 runs to 17 residues. Germline CDR1 is MDHEN and CDR2 is SYDVKM. DNA for the CDR3: TGTGCCAGCAGCCCCCTCCAGGGACTAGCGGGGCCAGATACGCAGTATTTT. Its translation is CASSPLQGLAGPDTQYF.

The chain joins TRBV5-1 to TRBJ2-7; 10 bases align to TRBD2. The ends lost 4 bases at V and 1 base at J; junction bases unmatched: 17. CDR1 and CDR2 from the germline V gene are SGHRS and YFSETQ. This CDR3 region has 19 residues. The CDR3 reads CASSAPMGLAGVRSYEQYF. DNA of the CDR3: TGCGCCAGCAGCGCCCCAATGGGGCTAGCGGGAGTAAGATCCTACGAGCAGTACTTC.

Worth noting for this clone: Other DNA sequences in this sample translate to the same CDR3. The chain has TRBV28 and TRBJ1-2, with unresolved D. Between the trimmed V and J ends, which lost 3 bases and 8 bases, there was a span of 7 bases. CDR3 length: 11 residues. Germline values: CDR1 MDHEN, CDR2 SYDVKM. Written as DNA, the CDR3 is TGTGCCAGCAGTTTGGGGAGAGGCTACACCTTC. This translates into CASSLGRGYTF.

The chain recombines TRBV19 with TRBJ1-5, with no clear D. CDR3 length: 15 amino acids. The germline V gene encodes CDR1 LNHDA and CDR2 SQIVND (reference sequence). V was shortened by 2 bases and J by 7 bases, with 15 bases between the two germline ends. The CDR3 loop reads CASSITQGPGQPQHF. CDR3 sequence (DNA): TGTGCCAGTAGTATAACTCAAGGGCCGGGGCAGCCCCAGCATTTT.

Of note for this clone: Other DNA variants within this sample encode the same CDR3. The CDR3 protein is CASSLQGYEQFF. CDR3 in DNA: TGTGCCAGCAGCCTACAGGGCTATGAGCAGTTCTTC. The chain is built from TRBV11-2 and TRBJ2-1; D is possibly TRBD1 (6 bases). The CDR3 length is 12 residues. CDR1 and CDR2 (germline): SGHAT, FQNNGV. V lost 5 bases and J 8 bases, leaving 10 bases between the germline ends.

V and J are TRBV25-1 and TRBJ1-5; 7 bases are a match to TRBD1. CDR1 and CDR2 (germline): MGHDK, SYGVNS. Trimming cost V 2 bases and J 5 bases; bases outside gene matches: 6. CDR3 length: 15 amino acids. The CDR3 DNA follows: TGTGCCAGCAGTGAAGCGGGACAGAGTCATCAGCCCCAGCATTTT. Its translation: CASSEAGQSHQPQHF.